This TCR beta chain comes out of a study of blood T cell repertoires in COVID-19. Study information: Researchers got acute and convalescent COVID-19 samples from the United States, Italy and Spain. PBMCs, B-cell-depleted T cells, or T cells were the source of the cDNA or gDNA that made up the material.

Original processing methods: For nucleated cells, counts were estimated from reference gene primer amplification. Assay: immunoSEQ multiplex PCR; the TCRdb copy retains only in-frame clones and omits some. Clone size and V and J calls were adopted from that table, with D and trimming inferred from the DNA. Of 150,000 to 200,000 clones in the sample, approximately 86% are singletons; the top ten hold about 8.6%. This sequence was found in a man aged 50 or older with active or convalescent COVID-19. Sample: peripheral blood.

CDR3 sequence reads: CAWSEAGGLEQFF. The CDR3 DNA reads TGTGCCTGGAGTGAGGCAGGGGGCCTTGAGCAGTTCTTC. The chain employs TRBV30 and TRBJ2-1, with 8 bases fitting TRBD1. The CDR3 has 13 residues. Germline lookup yields CDR1 GTSNPN and CDR2 SVGIG (reference sequence). Unmatched junction bases numbered 5, after V lost 1 base and J lost 9 bases.